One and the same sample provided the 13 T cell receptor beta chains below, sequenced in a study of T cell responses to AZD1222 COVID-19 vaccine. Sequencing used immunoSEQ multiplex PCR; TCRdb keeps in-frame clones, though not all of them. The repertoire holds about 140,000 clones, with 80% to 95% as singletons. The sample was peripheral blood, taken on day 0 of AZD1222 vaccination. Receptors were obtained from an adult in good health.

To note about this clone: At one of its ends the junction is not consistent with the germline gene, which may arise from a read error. The DNA of the CDR3 is TGTGCCAGCAATTACAGGGCGGGGGTAAATCAGCCCCAGCATTTT. Amino acid sequence: CASNYRAGVNQPQHF. The chain has TRBV6-5 and TRBJ1-5, with D possibly TRBD1 on 6 matching bases. The CDR3 length is 15 residues. The germline CDR1 and CDR2 sequences are MNHEY and SVGAGI.

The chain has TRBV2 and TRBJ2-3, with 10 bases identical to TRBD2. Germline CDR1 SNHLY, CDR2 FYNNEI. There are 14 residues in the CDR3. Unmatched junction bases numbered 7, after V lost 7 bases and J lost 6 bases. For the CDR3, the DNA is TGTGCCAGCATGAAAGCGGGAGGGCCCGATACGCAGTATTTT. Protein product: CASMKAGGPDTQYF.

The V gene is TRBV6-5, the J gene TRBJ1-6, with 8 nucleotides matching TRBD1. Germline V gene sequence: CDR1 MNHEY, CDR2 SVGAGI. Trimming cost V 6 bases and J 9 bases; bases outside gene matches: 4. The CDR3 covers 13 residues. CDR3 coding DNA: TGTGCCAGCAGGACAGGGGATACTTCACCCCTCCACTTT. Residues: CASRTGDTSPLHF.

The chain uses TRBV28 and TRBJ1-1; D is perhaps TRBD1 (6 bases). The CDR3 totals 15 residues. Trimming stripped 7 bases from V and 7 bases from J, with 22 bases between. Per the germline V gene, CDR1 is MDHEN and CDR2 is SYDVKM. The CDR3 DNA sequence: TGTGCCAGCACCCTCAAAGGGGGGTTCAGGAGTGAAGCTTTCTTT. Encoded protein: CASTLKGGFRSEAFF.

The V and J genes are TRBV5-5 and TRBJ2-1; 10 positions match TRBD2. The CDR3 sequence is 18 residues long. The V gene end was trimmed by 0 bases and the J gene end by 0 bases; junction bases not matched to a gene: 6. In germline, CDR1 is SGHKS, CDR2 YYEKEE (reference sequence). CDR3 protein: CASSLELAGSSSYNEQFF. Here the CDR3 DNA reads TGTGCCAGCAGCTTGGAACTAGCGGGGTCGAGCTCCTACAATGAGCAGTTCTTC.

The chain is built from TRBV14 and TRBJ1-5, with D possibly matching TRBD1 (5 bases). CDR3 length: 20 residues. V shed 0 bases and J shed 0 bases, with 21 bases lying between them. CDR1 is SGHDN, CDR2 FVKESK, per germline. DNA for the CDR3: TGTGCCAGCAGCCAAGAGTGGCCACTTTGGGGGACGGTTAGCAATCAGCCCCAGCATTTT. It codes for CASSQEWPLWGTVSNQPQHF.

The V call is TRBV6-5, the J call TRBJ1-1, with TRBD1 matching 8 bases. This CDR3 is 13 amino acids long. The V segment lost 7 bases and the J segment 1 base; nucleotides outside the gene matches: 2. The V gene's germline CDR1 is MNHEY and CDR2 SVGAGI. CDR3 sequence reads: CASKGQENTEAFF. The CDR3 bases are TGTGCCAGCAAGGGACAGGAGAACACTGAAGCTTTCTTT.

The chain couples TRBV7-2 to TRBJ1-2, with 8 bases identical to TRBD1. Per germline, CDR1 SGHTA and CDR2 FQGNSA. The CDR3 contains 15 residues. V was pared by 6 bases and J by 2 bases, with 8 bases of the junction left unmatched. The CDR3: CASRPTRGLNYGYTF. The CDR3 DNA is TGTGCCAGCAGACCAACCAGGGGGCTGAACTATGGCTACACCTTC.

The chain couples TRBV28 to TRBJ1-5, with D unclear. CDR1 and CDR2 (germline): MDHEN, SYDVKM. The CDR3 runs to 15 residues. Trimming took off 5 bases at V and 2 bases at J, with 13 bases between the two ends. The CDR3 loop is CASSLGRVGNQPQHF. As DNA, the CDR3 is TGTGCCAGCAGTCTCGGACGTGTTGGCAATCAGCCCCAGCATTTT.

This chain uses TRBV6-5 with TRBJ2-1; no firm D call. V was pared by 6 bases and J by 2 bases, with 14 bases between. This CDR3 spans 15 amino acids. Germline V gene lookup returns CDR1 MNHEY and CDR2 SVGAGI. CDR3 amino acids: CASSAIRSPYNEQFF. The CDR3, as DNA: TGTGCCAGCAGCGCCATAAGAAGTCCCTACAATGAGCAGTTCTTC.

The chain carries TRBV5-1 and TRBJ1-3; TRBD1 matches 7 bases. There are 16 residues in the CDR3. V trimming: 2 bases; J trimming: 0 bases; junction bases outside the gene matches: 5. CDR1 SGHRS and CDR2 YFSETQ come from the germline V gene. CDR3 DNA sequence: TGCGCCAGCAGCTTACCGGCAGGGGGCTCTGGAAACACCATATATTTT. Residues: CASSLPAGGSGNTIYF.

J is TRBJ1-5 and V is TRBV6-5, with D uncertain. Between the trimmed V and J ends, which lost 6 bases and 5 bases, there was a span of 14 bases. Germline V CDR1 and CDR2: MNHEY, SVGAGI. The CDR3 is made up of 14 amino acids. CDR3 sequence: CASSPNSGHQPQHF. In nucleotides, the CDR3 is TGTGCCAGCAGCCCCAATTCAGGACATCAGCCCCAGCATTTT.

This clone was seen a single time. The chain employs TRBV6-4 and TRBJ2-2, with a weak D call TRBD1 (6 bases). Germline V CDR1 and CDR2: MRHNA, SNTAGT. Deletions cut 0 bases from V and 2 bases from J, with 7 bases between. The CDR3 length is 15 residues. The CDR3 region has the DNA TGTGCCAGCAGTGACTCGGGACAAAACACCGGGGAGCTGTTTTTT. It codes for CASSDSGQNTGELFF.